Sequencing of this T cell receptor (beta chain) was carried out in a study of response to subunit inactivated influenza vaccine. A note on this clonotype: The antigen remains unidentified.

TCRdb processed the RT-PCR reads anew with MiXCR; each CDR3 protein has one entry. The data show about 800,000 distinct CDR3 sequences, 21% seen once. Overall study results and limits: Each seasonal influenza vaccination recruits few new T cells, the authors suggested.

The CDR3 has 15 residues. Germline CDR1 LGHNA, CDR2 YNFKEQ. Trimming took off 1 base at V and 1 base at J, with 10 bases between the two ends. The TCR comes from a man aged 50-59 years who received an inactivated influenza vaccine. This specimen consisted of PBMCs from blood, obtained approximately 5 days after vaccination. The chain is built from TRBV4-2 and TRBJ1-1; D is perhaps TRBD1 (5 bases). The CDR3 reads CASSQAWTSNTEAFF. DNA of the CDR3: TGTGCCAGCAGCCAAGCCTGGACATCGAACACTGAAGCTTTCTTT.